Listed here are 22 T cell receptor beta chains from one sample, sequenced in a study of blood T cell repertoires in COVID-19. Produced via immunoSEQ multiplex PCR; TCRdb's table is partial and in-frame only. The profile shows approximately 230,000 clones, around 84% of them singletons. Sample: PBMCs or T cells enriched from blood (not recorded which). Receptor source: a man aged 40-49 years who had recovered from COVID-19.

The rearrangement links TRBV10-3 to TRBJ2-1, with 8 bases fitting TRBD2. CDR3 length equals 15 residues. Germline assignment: CDR1 ENHRY and CDR2 SYGVKD. Losses at the gene ends were 0 bases for V and 6 bases for J; bases not matched to a gene: 4. CDR3 in amino acids: CAISESAGGVNEQFF. In nucleotides, the CDR3 is TGTGCCATCAGTGAGTCCGCGGGGGGAGTCAATGAGCAGTTCTTC.

This clone was seen more than once but under ten times. The V and J genes are TRBV6-6 and TRBJ2-7; 10 bases line up with TRBD2. The CDR3 covers 16 residues. Germline V gene sequence: CDR1 MNHNY, CDR2 SVGAGI (reference sequence). V shed 0 bases, J shed 6 bases, and the junction held 8 bases outside the gene matches. CDR3 coding DNA: TGTGCCAGCAGTTACTCGATGGCTAGCGGGGGCGCCGAGCAGTACTTC. It yields the protein CASSYSMASGGAEQYF.

This chain links TRBV5-5 with TRBJ2-5, with 11 bases lining up with TRBD1. The CDR3 runs to 16 residues. Trimming cost V 3 bases and J 1 base; bases outside gene matches: 5. Germline V gene data show CDR1 as SGHKS and CDR2 as YYEKEE (reference sequence). CDR3 bases: TGTGCCAGCAGCTGGTGGACAGGGGGCTTCCAAGAGACCCAGTACTTC. It translates to CASSWWTGGFQETQYF.

The chain has TRBV6-5 and TRBJ2-7; 7 bases match TRBD1. The CDR3 sequence is 14 residues long. V dropped 5 bases and J dropped 3; count of bases not matched to a gene: 7. Germline-derived CDR1 and CDR2 are MNHEY and SVGAGI. In nucleotides, the CDR3 is TGTGCCAGCAGTACCCAGGGGGAAAGCTACGAGCAGTACTTC. Translating it yields CASSTQGESYEQYF.

The J gene is TRBJ2-5, the V gene TRBV7-2; D is unclear. The CDR3 sequence is 15 residues long. Trimming removed 1 base from V and 1 base from J, with 10 bases in between. Per the germline V gene, CDR1 is SGHTA and CDR2 is FQGNSA. CDR3 coding DNA: TGTGCCAGCAGCTTAGTTTCTGCGGTCCAAGAGACCCAGTACTTC. Residues: CASSLVSAVQETQYF. Filled out from reference TRBV7-2 and TRBJ2-5, the complete variable domain reads GAGVSQSPSNKVTEKGKDVELRCDPISGHTALYWYRQSLGQGLEFLIYFQGNSAPDKSGLPSDRFSAERTGGSVSTLTIQRTQQEDSAVYLCASSLVSAVQETQYFGPGTRLLVL.

The genes are TRBV20-1 and TRBJ2-3; D is unresolved. The CDR3 is 12 residues long. Trimming left V 3 bases short and J 5 bases short, with 9 bases between. CDR1 is DFQATT, CDR2 SNEGSKA, per germline (reference sequence). CDR3 residues: CSASYSGDTQYF. The DNA of the CDR3 is TGCAGTGCTAGTTACTCGGGAGATACGCAGTATTTT.

V usage is TRBV29-1 and J usage is TRBJ2-1; a weak D match, TRBD1 (5 bases). Trimming removed 5 bases from V and 5 bases from J, with 7 bases in between. The V gene's germline CDR1 is SQVTM and CDR2 ANQGSEA. The CDR3 totals 11 residues. The CDR3 DNA follows: TGCAGCGTTAGGGGCGACAATGAGCAGTTCTTC. The encoded protein is CSVRGDNEQFF.

This chain links TRBV2 with TRBJ2-7; no clear D. The germline V gene has CDR1 SNHLY and CDR2 FYNNEI. This CDR3 is built from 14 residues. The V end lost 1 base, the J end lost 5 bases, and 12 bases lay between the germline ends. The CDR3 protein is CASSEVSRFHEQYF. The CDR3 nucleotides read TGTGCCAGCAGTGAAGTTTCGAGGTTCCACGAGCAGTACTTC.

This clone was seen once. For the CDR3, the DNA is TGTGCCATCAGCGTGGGGCGACAGGGAGGTGGCGGGGAGCTGTTTTTT. Protein: CAISVGRQGGGGELFF. The chain combines TRBV10-3 with TRBJ2-2; maybe TRBD1 (7 bases). Germline assignment: CDR1 ENHRY and CDR2 SYGVKD. V lost 6 bases and J 7 bases, leaving 21 bases between the germline ends. CDR3 size: 16 residues.

The chain uses TRBV19 and TRBJ1-4, with unresolved D. V was cut by 5 bases and J by 8 bases, with 12 bases left in between. Germline loops: CDR1 LNHDA, CDR2 SQIVND (reference sequence). This CDR3 comprises 13 residues. The CDR3 loop is CASSRTAPEKLFF. CDR3 sequence (DNA): TGTGCCAGTAGTCGGACTGCCCCCGAAAAACTGTTTTTT.

This chain links TRBV3-1 (or the pseudogene TRBV3-2) with TRBJ1-2; 7 bases are a match to TRBD1. This CDR3 contains 13 residues. Germline V gives CDR1 LGHDT, CDR2 YNNKEL (reference sequence). J lost 8 bases, V lost 3 bases, and 6 bases had no gene match. The CDR3 spells CASSHTDRSGYTF. The CDR3 nucleotides read TGTGCCAGCAGCCATACGGACAGGTCCGGCTACACCTTC.

V usage is TRBV28 and J usage is TRBJ2-1, with 14 bases that match TRBD2. The CDR3 length is 18 residues. Per germline, CDR1 MDHEN and CDR2 SYDVKM. J was trimmed by 7 bases and V by 5 bases; bases with no gene match: 13. CDR3 in amino acids: CASSQGLAGDSILNEQFF. Here the CDR3 DNA reads TGTGCCAGCAGTCAGGGACTAGCGGGAGATAGTATTTTAAATGAGCAGTTCTTC.

The genes are TRBV19 and TRBJ1-6; 9 bases map to TRBD1. The V and J ends lost 6 bases and 7 bases, in that order; junction bases with no gene match: 1. This CDR3 region has 13 residues. CDR1 and CDR2 (germline): LNHDA, SQIVND (reference sequence). In nucleotides, the CDR3 is TGTGCCAGTAGCGGACAGGGGAATTCACCCCTCCACTTT. Amino acids: CASSGQGNSPLHF.

The chain joins TRBV6-5 to TRBJ1-5; TRBD1 might be the D (5 bases). The germline V and J ends were trimmed by 7 bases and 6 bases, with 13 bases remaining between them. Germline V gives CDR1 MNHEY, CDR2 SVGAGI. The CDR3 covers 13 residues. The CDR3 loop reads CASTAGGFQPQHF. CDR3 coding DNA: TGTGCCAGCACCGCGGGGGGGTTTCAGCCCCAGCATTTT.

The chain has TRBV6-4 and TRBJ1-5; TRBD1 is a possible D gene (6 bases). CDR3 length equals 12 residues. CDR1 MRHNA and CDR2 SNTAGT come from the germline V gene. V was clipped by 8 bases and J by 7 bases, with 12 bases between them. In nucleotides, the CDR3 is TGTGCCAGCCGGACAGATCCCCAGCCCCAGCATTTT. As protein: CASRTDPQPQHF.

As concerns this clone: An end of the junction differs from the germline gene, which may be a read error. CDR3 in DNA: TGTGCTTGGAGGCTAGCGAGCACAGATACGCAGTATTTT. It specifies CAWRLASTDTQYF. V is TRBV30 and J is TRBJ2-3; D perhaps matches TRBD2 (6 bases). The CDR3 extends over 13 amino acids. Germline loops: CDR1 GTSNPN, CDR2 SVGIG (reference sequence).

This chain connects TRBV6-5 to TRBJ2-1, with 7 bases matching TRBD2. Germline values: CDR1 MNHEY, CDR2 SVGAGI. Trimming cost V 3 bases and J 8 bases; bases outside gene matches: 7. There are 14 residues in the CDR3. CDR3 region: CASSYSAGRDEQFF. The DNA for the CDR3 is TGTGCCAGCAGTTATTCGGCGGGGAGGGATGAGCAGTTCTTC.

The V and J genes are TRBV4-3 and TRBJ1-1, with D perhaps matching TRBD1 (5 bases). Germline lookup yields CDR1 LGHNA and CDR2 YSLEER. Trimming left V 4 bases short and J 3 bases short, with 12 bases between. CDR3 size: 14 residues. The CDR3 nucleotides are TGCGCCAGCAGCCCCGCGGGAGGGGACACTGAAGCTTTCTTT. It yields the protein CASSPAGGDTEAFF.

In its sample, this clone was seen once. In DNA form, the CDR3 reads TGTGCCAGCAGCGCCTCTAGCGGGGGGTACAATGAGCAGTTCTTC. It is translated as CASSASSGGYNEQFF. The chain has TRBV6-5 and TRBJ2-1; TRBD2 matches 11 bases. With V trimmed by 6 bases and J by 4 bases, 5 bases remained unmatched. The V gene's germline CDR1 is MNHEY and CDR2 SVGAGI. The CDR3 covers 15 residues.

The chain employs TRBV12-5 and TRBJ1-5, with 8 bases aligning to TRBD1. CDR1 and CDR2 from the germline V gene are LGHNT and FRNRAP. The V segment lost 7 bases and the J segment 5 bases; nucleotides outside the gene matches: 13. CDR3 length equals 16 residues. The CDR3, as DNA: TGTGCTAGTGCTCTCTCCGACAGGGGATCTTATCAGCCCCAGCATTTT. It is translated as CASALSDRGSYQPQHF.

This clone was found a few times. The gene calls are TRBV30 and TRBJ1-2; possible D gene TRBD1, 5 bases. The CDR3 totals 13 residues. CDR1 and CDR2 from the germline V gene are GTSNPN and SVGIG (reference sequence). V gave up 2 bases and J gave up 4 bases, with 11 bases separating them. The CDR3 region has the DNA TGTGCCTGGAGTTGGGACTCGCTCTATGGCTACACCTTC. This translates into CAWSWDSLYGYTF.

V is TRBV7-2 and J is TRBJ1-2, with D hard to call. The CDR3 sequence is 14 residues long. V shed 1 base and J shed 0 bases, with 6 bases lying between them. The germline V gene has CDR1 SGHTA and CDR2 FQGNSA. Written as DNA, the CDR3 is TGTGCCAGCAGCTTAGGCCAGGCTAACTATGGCTACACCTTC. This codes for CASSLGQANYGYTF.